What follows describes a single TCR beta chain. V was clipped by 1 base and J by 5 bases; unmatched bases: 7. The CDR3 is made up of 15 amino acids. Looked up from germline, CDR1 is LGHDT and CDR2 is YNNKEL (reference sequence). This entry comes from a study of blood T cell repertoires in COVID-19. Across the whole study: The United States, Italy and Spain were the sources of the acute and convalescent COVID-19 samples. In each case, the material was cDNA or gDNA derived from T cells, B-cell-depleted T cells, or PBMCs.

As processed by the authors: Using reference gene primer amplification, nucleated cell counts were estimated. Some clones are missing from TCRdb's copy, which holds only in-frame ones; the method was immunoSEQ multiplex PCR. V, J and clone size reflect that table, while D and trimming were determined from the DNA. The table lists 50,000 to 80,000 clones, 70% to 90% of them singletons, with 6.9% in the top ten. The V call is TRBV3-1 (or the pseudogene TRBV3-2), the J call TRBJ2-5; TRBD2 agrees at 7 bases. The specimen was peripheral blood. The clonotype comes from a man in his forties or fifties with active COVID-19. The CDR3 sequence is CASSQGLAGTETQYF. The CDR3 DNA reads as TGTGCCAGCAGCCAAGGACTAGCCGGGACGGAGACCCAGTACTTC.